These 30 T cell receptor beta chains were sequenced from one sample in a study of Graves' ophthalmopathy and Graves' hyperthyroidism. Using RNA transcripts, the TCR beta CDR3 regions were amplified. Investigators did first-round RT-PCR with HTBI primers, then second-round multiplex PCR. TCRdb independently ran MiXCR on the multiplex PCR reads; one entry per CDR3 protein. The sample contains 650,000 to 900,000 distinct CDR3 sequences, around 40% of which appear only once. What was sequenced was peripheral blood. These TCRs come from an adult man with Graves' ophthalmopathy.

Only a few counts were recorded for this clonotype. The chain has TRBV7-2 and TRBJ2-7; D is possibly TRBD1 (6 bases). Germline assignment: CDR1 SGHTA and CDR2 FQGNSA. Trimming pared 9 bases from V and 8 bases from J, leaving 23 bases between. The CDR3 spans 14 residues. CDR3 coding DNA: TGTGCCAGTAGTCCCGAGACAGGACCTACGAAGCAGTACTTC. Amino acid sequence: CASSPETGPTKQYF.

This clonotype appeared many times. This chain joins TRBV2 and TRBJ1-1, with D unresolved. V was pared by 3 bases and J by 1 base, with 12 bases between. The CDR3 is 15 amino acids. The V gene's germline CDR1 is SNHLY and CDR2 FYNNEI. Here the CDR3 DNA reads TGTGCCAGCAGTGACCCCGACCCTCCGAACACTGAAGCTTTCTTT. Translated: CASSDPDPPNTEAFF.

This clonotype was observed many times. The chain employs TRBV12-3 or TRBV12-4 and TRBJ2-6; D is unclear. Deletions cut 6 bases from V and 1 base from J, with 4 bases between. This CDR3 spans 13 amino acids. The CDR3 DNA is TGTGCCAGCAGCTTTTCTGGGGCCAACGTCCTGACTTTC. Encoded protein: CASSFSGANVLTF.

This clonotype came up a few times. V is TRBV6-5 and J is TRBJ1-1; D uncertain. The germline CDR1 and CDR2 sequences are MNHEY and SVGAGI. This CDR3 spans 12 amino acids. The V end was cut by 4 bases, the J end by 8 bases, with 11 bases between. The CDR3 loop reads CASSSIGEEAFF. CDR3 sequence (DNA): TGTGCCAGCAGTTCGATCGGGGAAGAAGCTTTCTTT.

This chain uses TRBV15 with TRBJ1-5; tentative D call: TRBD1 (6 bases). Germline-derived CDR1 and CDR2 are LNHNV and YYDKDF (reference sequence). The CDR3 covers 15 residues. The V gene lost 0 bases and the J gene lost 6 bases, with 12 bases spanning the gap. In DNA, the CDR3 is TGTGCCACCAGCAGAGAAGGGGCAGGGGTTCAGCCCCAGCATTTT. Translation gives CATSREGAGVQPQHF.

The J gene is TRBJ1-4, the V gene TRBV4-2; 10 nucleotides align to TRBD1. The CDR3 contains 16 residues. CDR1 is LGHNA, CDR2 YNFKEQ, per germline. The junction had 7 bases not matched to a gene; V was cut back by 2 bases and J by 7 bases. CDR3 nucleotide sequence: TGTGCCAGCAGCCAAACTCCGGGACAGGGGATTGAAAAACTGTTTTTT. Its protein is CASSQTPGQGIEKLFF.

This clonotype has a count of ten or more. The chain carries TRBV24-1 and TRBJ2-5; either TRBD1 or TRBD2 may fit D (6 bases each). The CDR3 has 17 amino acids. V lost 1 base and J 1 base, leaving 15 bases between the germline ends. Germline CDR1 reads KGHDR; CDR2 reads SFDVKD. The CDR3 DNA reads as TGTGCCACCAGTGATTTTGGGGGGCGCCCCGTCCAAGAGACCCAGTACTTC. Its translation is CATSDFGGRPVQETQYF.

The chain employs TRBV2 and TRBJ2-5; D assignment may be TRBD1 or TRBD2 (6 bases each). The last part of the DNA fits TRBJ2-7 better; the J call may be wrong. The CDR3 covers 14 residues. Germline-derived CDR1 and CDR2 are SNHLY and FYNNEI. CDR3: CASSKGGRIYEQYF. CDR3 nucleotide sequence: TGTGCCAGCAGCAAGGGGGGCAGGATCTACGAGCAGTACTTC.

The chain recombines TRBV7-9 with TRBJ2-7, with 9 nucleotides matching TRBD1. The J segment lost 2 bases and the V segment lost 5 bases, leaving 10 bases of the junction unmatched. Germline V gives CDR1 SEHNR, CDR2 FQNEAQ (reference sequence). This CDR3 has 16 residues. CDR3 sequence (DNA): TGTGCCAGCAGCAGTCATACCGGGACAGGGACCTACGAGCAGTACTTC. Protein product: CASSSHTGTGTYEQYF.

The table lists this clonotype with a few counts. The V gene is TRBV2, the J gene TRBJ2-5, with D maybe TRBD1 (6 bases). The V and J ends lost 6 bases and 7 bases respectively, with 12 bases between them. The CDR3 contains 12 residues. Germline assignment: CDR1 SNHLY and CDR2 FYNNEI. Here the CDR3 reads CASRGTGSTQYF. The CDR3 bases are TGTGCCAGCAGAGGAACAGGGTCGACCCAGTACTTC.

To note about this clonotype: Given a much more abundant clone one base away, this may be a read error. The CDR3 nucleotides read TGTGCCAGCAGTGTTAGGCGGATGTACACTGAAGCTTTCTTT. This encodes CASSVRRMYTEAFF. The rearrangement links TRBV2 to TRBJ1-1; D is undetermined. V lost 4 bases to trimming and J lost 3 bases, with 12 bases between them. The length of the CDR3 is 14 residues. The V gene's germline CDR1 is SNHLY and CDR2 FYNNEI.

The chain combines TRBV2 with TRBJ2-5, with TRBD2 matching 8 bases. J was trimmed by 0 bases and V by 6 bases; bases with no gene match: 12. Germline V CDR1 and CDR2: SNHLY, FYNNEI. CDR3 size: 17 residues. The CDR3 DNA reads TGTGCCAGCAGCCCCGGGCGGGGGGCGGGATACCAAGAGACCCAGTACTTC. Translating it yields CASSPGRGAGYQETQYF.

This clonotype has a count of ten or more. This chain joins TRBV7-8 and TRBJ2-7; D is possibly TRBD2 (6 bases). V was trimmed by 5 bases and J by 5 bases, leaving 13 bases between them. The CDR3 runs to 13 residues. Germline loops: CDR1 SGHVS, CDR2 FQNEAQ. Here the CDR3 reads CASSPWDFHEQYF. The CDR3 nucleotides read TGTGCCAGCAGCCCCTGGGACTTCCACGAGCAGTACTTC.

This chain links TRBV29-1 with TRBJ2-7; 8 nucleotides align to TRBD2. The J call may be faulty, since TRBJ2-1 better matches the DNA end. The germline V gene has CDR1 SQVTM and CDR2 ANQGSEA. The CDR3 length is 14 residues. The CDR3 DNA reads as TGCAGCGTTGAGAATAGCGGGATCGACAATGAGCAGTTCTTC. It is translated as CSVENSGIDNEQFF.

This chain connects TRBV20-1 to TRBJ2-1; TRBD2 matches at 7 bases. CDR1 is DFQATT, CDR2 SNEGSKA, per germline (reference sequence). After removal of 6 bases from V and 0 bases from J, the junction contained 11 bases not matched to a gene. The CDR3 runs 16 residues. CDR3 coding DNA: TGCAGTGCACACTTACCTAGCGGAAGCTCCTACAATGAGCAGTTCTTC. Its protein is CSAHLPSGSSYNEQFF.

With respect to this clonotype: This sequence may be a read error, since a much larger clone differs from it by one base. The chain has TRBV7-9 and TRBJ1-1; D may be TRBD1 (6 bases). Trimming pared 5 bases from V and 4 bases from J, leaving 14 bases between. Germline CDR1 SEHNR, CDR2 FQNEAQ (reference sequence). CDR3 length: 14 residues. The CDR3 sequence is CASSTGQSSTEAFF. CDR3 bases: TGTGCCAGCAGCACAGGACAGTCGAGCACTGAAGCTTTCTTT.

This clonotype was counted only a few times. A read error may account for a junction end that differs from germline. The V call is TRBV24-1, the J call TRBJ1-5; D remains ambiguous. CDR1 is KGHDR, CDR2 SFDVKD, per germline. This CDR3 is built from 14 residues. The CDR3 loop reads CASSLGASNQPQHF. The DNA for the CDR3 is TGTGCCAGCAGTTTAGGTGCTAGCAATCAGCCCCAGCATTTT.

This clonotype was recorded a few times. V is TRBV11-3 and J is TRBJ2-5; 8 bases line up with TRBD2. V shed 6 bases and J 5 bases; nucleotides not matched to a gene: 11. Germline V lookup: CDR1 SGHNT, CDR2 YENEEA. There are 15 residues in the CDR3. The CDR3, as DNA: TGTGCCAGCAGTTCGGGGGGGCAGCTCGCGGAGACCCAGTACTTC. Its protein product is CASSSGGQLAETQYF.

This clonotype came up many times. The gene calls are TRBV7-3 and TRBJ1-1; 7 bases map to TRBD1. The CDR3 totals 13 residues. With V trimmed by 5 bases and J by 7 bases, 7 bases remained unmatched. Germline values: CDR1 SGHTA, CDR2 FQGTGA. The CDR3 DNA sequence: TGTGCCAGCAGCGTTAACCAGGGGGGTGAAGCTTTCTTT. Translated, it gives CASSVNQGGEAFF. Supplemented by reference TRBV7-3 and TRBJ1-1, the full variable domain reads GAGVSQTPSNKVTEKGKYVELRCDPISGHTALYWYRQSLGQGPEFLIYFQGTGAADDSGLPNDRFFAVRPEGSVSTLKIQRTERGDSAVYLCASSVNQGGEAFFGQGTRLTVV.

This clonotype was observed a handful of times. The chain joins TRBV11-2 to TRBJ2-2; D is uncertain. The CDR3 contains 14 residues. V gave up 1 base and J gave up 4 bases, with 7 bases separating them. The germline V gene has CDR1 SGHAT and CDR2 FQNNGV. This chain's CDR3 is CASSLGPFTGELFF. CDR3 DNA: TGTGCCAGCAGCTTAGGCCCCTTCACCGGGGAGCTGTTTTTT.

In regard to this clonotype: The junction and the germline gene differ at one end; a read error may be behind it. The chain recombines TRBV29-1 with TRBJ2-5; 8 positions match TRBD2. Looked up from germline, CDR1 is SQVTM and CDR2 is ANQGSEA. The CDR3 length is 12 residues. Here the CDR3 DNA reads TGCGGCGTTGAGCTAGCGGGAGAGACCCAGTACTTC. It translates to CGVELAGETQYF.

As DNA, the CDR3 is TGCGCCAGCAGCCGACGACAGGGACTTGCTGGGGCCAACGTCCTGACTTTC. Translated: CASSRRQGLAGANVLTF. The chain couples TRBV10-2 to TRBJ2-6; TRBD1 is a possible D gene (7 bases). Trimming stripped 6 bases from V and 2 bases from J, with 17 bases between. The CDR3 is 17 residues long. Germline V gene lookup returns CDR1 WSHSY and CDR2 SAAADI.

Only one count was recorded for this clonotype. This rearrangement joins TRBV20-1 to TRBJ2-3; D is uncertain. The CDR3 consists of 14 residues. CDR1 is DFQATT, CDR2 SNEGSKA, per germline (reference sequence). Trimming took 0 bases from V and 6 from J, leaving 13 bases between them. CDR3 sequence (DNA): TGCAGTGCTAGAGACGGACGGATATCGGATACGCAGTATTTT. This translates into CSARDGRISDTQYF.

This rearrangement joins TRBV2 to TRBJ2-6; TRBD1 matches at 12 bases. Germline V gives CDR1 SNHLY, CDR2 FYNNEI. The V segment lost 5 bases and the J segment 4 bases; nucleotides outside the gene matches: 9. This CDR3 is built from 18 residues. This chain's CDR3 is CASSPRDRGRGGANVLTF. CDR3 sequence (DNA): TGTGCCAGCAGTCCGAGGGACAGGGGGCGAGGCGGGGCCAACGTCCTGACTTTC.

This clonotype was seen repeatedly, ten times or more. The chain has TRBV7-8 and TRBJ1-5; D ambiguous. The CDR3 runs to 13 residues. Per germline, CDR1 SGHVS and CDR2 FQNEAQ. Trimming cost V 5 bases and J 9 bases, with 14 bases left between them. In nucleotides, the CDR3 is TGTGCCAGCAGCCTATTCGGGGTTCGGCCCCAGCATTTT. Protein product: CASSLFGVRPQHF.

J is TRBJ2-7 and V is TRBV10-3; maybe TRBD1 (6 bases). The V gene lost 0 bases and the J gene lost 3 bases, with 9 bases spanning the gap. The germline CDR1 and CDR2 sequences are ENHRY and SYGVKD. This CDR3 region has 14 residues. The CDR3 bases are TGTGCCATCAGTGAGTCAAACAGGGACTACGAGCAGTACTTC. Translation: CAISESNRDYEQYF.

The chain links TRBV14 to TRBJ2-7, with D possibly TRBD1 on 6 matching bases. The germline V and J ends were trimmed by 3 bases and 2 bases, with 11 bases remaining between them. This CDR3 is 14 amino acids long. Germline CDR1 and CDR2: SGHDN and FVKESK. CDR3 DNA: TGTGCCAGCAGCCAGATGACAGGCCCCTACGAGCAGTACTTC. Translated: CASSQMTGPYEQYF.

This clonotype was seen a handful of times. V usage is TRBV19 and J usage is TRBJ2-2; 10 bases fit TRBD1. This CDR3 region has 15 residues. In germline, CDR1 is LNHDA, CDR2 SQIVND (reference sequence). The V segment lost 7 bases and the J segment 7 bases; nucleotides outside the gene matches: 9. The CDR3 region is CASKPGQGLGGELFF. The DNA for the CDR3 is TGTGCCAGTAAACCGGGACAGGGGCTAGGCGGGGAGCTGTTTTTT.

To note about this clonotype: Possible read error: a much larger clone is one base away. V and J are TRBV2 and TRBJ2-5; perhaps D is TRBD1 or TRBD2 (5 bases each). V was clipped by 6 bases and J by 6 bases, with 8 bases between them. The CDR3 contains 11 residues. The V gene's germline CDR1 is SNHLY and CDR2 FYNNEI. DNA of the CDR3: TGTGCCAGCAGACTGGGACAGACCCAGTACTTC. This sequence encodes CASRLGQTQYF.

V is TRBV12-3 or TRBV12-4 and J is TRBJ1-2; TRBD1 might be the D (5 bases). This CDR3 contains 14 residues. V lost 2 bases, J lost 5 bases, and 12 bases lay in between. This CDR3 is CASSLQGSLYGYTF. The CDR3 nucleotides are TGTGCCAGCAGTTTACAGGGATCCCTTTATGGCTACACCTTC.